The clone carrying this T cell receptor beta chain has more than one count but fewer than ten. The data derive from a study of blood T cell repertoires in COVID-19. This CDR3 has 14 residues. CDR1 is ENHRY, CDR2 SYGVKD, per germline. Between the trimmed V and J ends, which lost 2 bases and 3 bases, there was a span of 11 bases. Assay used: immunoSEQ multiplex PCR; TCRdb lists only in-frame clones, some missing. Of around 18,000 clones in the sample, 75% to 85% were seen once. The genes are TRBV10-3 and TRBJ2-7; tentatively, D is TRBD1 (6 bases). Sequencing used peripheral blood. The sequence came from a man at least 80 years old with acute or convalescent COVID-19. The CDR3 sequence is CAISEGGQIYEQYF. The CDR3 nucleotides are TGTGCCATCAGTGAGGGGGGACAAATCTACGAGCAGTACTTC.